This T cell receptor beta chain was documented in a study of Graves' ophthalmopathy and Graves' hyperthyroidism. Background on the study: Peripheral blood (taken before any treatment) was collected at initial diagnosis.

In this cohort's terms, stable hyperthyroidism meant no ophthalmopathy by 18 months of follow-up. A volume of approximately 10 ml of fresh peripheral blood supplied the PBMCs. Amplification of the TCR beta CDR3 regions used RNA transcripts (as template). Second-round multiplex PCR came after first-round RT-PCR with HTBI primers. TCRdb passed the multiplex PCR reads through MiXCR, listing each CDR3 protein once. This table has about 620,000 distinct CDR3 sequences, around a fifth appearing once. This receptor was identified in a young woman with stable Graves' hyperthyroidism. Some clones in this sample may be carry-over from other donors' samples. Sequenced sample: peripheral blood.

In DNA, the CDR3 is TGTGCCAGCAGTTTAGGGAGGGACAGGGATAATTCACCCCTCCACTTT. Its protein is CASSLGRDRDNSPLHF. This rearrangement joins TRBV12-3 or TRBV12-4 to TRBJ1-6; 9 nucleotides align to TRBD1. V shed 1 base, J shed 5 bases, and the junction held 3 bases outside the gene matches. The CDR3 has 16 amino acids.